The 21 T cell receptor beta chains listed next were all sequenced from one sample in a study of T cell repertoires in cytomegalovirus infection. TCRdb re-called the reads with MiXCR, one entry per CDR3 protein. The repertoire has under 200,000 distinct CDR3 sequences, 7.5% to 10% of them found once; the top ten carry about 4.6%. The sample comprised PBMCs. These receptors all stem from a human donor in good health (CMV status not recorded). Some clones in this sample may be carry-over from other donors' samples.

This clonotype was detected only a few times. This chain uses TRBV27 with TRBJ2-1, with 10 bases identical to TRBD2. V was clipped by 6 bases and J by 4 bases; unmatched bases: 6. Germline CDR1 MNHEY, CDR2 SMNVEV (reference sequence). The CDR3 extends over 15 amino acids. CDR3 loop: CASRPRTSGYNEQFF. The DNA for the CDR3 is TGTGCCAGCAGACCAAGGACTAGCGGTTACAATGAGCAGTTCTTC.

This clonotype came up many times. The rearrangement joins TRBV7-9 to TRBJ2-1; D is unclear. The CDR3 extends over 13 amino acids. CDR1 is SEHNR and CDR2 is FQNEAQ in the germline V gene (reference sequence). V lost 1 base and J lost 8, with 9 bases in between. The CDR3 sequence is CASSLVLGDEQFF. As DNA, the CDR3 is TGTGCCAGCAGCTTAGTGTTGGGCGATGAGCAGTTCTTC.

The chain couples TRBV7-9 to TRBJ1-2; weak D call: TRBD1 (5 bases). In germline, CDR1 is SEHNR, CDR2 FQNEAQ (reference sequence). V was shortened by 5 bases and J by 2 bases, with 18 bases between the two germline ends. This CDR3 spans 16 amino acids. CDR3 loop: CASSPPQAGGNYGYTF. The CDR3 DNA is TGTGCCAGCAGCCCCCCACAGGCGGGGGGAAACTATGGCTACACCTTC.

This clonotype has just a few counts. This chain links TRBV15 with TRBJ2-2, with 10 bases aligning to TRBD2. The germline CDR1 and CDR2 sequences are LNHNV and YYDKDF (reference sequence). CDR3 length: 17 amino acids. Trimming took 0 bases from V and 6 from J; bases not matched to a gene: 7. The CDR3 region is CATSRDGLAGVSGELFF. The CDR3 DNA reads TGTGCCACCAGCAGAGATGGTCTAGCGGGAGTCTCCGGGGAGCTGTTTTTT.

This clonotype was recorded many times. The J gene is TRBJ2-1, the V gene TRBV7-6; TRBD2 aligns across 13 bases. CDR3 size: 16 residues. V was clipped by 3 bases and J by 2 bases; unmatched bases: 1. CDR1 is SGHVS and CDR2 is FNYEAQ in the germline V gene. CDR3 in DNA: TGTGCCAGCAGCTTGGGGACTAGCGGGACCTACAATGAGCAGTTCTTC. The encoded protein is CASSLGTSGTYNEQFF.

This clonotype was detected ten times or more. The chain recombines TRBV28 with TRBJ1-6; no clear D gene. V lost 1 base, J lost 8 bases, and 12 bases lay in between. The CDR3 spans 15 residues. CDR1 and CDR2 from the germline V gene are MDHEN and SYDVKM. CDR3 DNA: TGTGCCAGCAGTTTATTGTCAGGATCGGATTCACCCCTCCACTTT. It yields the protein CASSLLSGSDSPLHF.

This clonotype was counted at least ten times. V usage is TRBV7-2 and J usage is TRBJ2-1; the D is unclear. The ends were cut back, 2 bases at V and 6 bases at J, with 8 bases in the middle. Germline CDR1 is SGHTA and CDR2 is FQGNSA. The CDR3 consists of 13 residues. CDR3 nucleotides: TGTGCCAGCAGCTTACGTTTTGGCAATGAGCAGTTCTTC. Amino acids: CASSLRFGNEQFF.

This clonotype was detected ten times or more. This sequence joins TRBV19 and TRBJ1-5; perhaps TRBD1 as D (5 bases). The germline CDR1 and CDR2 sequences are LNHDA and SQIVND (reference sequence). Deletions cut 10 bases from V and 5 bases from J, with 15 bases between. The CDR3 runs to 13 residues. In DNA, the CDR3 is TGTGCCACGAAGTCGGTGGGGGATCAGCCCCAGCATTTT. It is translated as CATKSVGDQPQHF.

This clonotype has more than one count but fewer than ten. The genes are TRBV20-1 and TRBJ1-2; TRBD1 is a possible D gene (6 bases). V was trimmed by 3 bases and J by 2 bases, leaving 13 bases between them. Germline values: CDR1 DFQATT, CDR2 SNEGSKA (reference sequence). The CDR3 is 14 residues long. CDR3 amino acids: CSARTAGDNYGYTF. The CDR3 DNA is TGCAGTGCTAGGACCGCAGGGGACAACTATGGCTACACCTTC.

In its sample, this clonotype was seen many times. CDR3 region: CASSQGASGRYEQYF. The CDR3 DNA is TGCGCCAGCAGCCAGGGGGCTAGCGGGAGGTACGAGCAGTACTTC. The chain links TRBV4-3 to TRBJ2-7; TRBD2 agrees at 11 bases. J lost 4 bases, V lost 3 bases, and 5 bases had no gene match. Looked up from germline, CDR1 is LGHNA and CDR2 is YSLEER. The CDR3 runs 15 residues.

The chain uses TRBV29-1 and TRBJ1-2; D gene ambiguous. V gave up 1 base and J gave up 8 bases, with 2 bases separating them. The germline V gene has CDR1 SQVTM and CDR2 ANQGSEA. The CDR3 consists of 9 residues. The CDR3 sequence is CSVEVGYTF. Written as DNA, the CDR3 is TGCAGCGTTGAAGTGGGCTACACCTTC.

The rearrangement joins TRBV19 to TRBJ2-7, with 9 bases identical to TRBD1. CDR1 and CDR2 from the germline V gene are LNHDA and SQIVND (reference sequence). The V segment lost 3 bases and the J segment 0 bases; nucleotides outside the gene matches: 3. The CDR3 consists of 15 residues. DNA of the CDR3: TGTGCCAGTAGTATCACACAGGGGGCCTCCTACGAGCAGTACTTC. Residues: CASSITQGASYEQYF.

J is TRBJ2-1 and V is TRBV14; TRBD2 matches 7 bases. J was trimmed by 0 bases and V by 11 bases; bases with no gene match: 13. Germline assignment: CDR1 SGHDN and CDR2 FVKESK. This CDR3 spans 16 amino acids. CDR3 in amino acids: CAGKKSGTRSYNEQFF. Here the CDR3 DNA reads TGTGCCGGAAAAAAAAGCGGGACCCGCTCCTACAATGAGCAGTTCTTC.

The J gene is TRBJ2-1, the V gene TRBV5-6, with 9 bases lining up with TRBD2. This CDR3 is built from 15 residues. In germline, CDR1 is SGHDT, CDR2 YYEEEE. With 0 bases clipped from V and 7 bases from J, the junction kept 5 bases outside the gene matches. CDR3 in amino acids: CASSLGGGASNEQFF. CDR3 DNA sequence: TGTGCCAGCAGCTTGGGCGGGGGGGCGTCAAATGAGCAGTTCTTC.

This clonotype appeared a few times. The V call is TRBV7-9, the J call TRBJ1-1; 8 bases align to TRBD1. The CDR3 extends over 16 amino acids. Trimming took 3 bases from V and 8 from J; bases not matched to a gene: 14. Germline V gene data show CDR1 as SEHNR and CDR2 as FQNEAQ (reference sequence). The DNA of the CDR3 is TGTGCCAGCAGCTTCGGACAGGGTTTGACTCGGGAAGAAGCTTTCTTT. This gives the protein CASSFGQGLTREEAFF.

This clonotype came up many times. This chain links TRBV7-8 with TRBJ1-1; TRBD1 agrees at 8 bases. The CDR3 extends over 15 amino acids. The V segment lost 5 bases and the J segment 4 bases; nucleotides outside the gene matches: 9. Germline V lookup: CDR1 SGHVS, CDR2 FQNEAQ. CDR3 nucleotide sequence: TGTGCCAGCAGCAACCCCAGGGGGCGCGGCACTGAAGCTTTCTTT. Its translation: CASSNPRGRGTEAFF.

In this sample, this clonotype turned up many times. Written as DNA, the CDR3 is TGTGCCAGCAGCTTAGATGGGCGCACTGAAGCTTTCTTT. As protein: CASSLDGRTEAFF. This chain links TRBV7-6 with TRBJ1-1, with D uncertain. CDR1 and CDR2 (germline): SGHVS, FNYEAQ. The V end lost 1 base, the J end lost 4 bases, and 7 bases lay between the germline ends. CDR3 length: 13 amino acids.

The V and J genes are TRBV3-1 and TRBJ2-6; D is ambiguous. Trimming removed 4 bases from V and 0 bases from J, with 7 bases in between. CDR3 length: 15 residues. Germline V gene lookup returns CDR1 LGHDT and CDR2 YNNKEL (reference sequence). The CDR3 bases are TGTGCCAGCAGCCCGTTTAACTCTGGGGCCAACGTCCTGACTTTC. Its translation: CASSPFNSGANVLTF.

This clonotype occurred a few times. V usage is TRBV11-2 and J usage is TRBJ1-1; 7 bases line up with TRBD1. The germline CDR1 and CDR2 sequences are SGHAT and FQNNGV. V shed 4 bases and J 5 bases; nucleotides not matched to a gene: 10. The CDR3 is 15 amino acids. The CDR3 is CASSYRTGERTEAFF. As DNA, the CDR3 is TGTGCCAGCAGCTACCGGACAGGCGAACGGACTGAAGCTTTCTTT.

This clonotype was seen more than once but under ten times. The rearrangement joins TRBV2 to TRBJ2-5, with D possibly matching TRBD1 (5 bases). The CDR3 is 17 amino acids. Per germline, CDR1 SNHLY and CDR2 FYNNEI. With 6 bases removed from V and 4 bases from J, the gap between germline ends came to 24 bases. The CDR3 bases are TGTGCCAGCAGCGACAGCCCGACAAGGATTTTTGGAGAGACCCAGTACTTC. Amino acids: CASSDSPTRIFGETQYF.

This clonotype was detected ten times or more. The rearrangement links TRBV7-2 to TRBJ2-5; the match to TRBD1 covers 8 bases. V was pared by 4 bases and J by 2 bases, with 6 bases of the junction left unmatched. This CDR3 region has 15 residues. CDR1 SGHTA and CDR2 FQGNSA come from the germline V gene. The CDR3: CASSSPGTGQETQYF. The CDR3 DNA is TGTGCCAGCAGCTCGCCCGGGACAGGTCAAGAGACCCAGTACTTC.